A single T cell receptor (beta chain) is shown here with its context. No antigen is known for it. The entry originates in a study of Ad26.COV2.S vaccination and SARS-CoV-2 variants. Across the study: A COV1001 Ad26.COV2.S trial-arm participant provided the sample.

Points from the study as a whole: Vaccine recipients and placebo recipients showed similar non-spike TCR breadth. Reports say spike-specific CD8+ and CD4+ T cell responses covered substantial breadth after vaccination.

Treatment in this sample: roughly 19 received Ad26.COV2.S at low or high dose, single or two shots; about five received placebo; per-sample allocation not given. Sampling took place 63 days after the first vaccine or placebo injection. The administered vaccine (an Ad26 vector) expressed Wuhan-strain SARS-CoV-2 spike. This table comes from immunoSEQ multiplex PCR, and its TCRdb copy is limited to in-frame clones, with some not included. The repertoire holds over 400,000 clones, with 92% as singletons. This TCR was recovered from a person between 18 and 60 years old who received the Ad26.COV2.S COVID-19 vaccine or a placebo. Sequenced here: peripheral blood, sampled in a trial of Ad26.COV2.S vaccine versus placebo.

The CDR3 protein is CASTPGPGQPQHF. The CDR3 bases are TGTGCCAGTACTCCGGGGCCAGGGCAGCCCCAGCATTTT. This chain uses TRBV19 with TRBJ1-5; weak D call: TRBD1 (5 bases). This CDR3 is built from 13 residues. Germline CDR1 reads LNHDA; CDR2 reads SQIVND (reference sequence). Trimming cost V 7 bases and J 7 bases, with 14 bases left between them.